One sample yielded the 18 T cell receptor beta chains listed below, sequenced in a study of identical twins. TCRdb re-derived calls from the 5' RACE reads in MiXCR, one entry per CDR3 protein. The repertoire consists of fewer than 550,000 distinct CDR3 sequences, with 12% to 15% occurring once and the leading ten covering more than 0.4%. This sample also appeared in a second study, on yellow fever vaccine responses in identical twins.

The specimen was CD4+ T cells sorted from blood. The receptors shown here come from a woman between 18 and 30 years old in good health.

The chain links TRBV6-1 to TRBJ2-5; D is possibly TRBD1 (7 bases). V lost 6 bases and J lost 5, with 19 bases in between. The CDR3 runs 15 residues. Germline values: CDR1 MNHNS, CDR2 SASEGT. Here the CDR3 reads CASRQGGGRVETQYF. Here the CDR3 DNA reads TGTGCCAGCAGGCAGGGGGGAGGAAGGGTGGAGACCCAGTACTTC.

V and J are TRBV15 and TRBJ2-3; D not certain. The CDR3 totals 18 residues. Deletions cut 3 bases from V and 2 bases from J, with 21 bases between. Germline CDR1 is LNHNV and CDR2 is YYDKDF (reference sequence). This CDR3 is CATSRSRPRTLHTDTQYF. In nucleotides, the CDR3 is TGTGCCACCAGCAGGAGTCGTCCGAGGACGCTTCACACAGATACGCAGTATTTT.

The rearrangement links TRBV6-5 to TRBJ2-3, with 12 positions matching TRBD1. The germline V gene has CDR1 MNHEY and CDR2 SVGAGI. With V trimmed by 4 bases and J by 5 bases, 13 bases remained unmatched. The CDR3 contains 18 residues. The CDR3 reads CASSSRPPGQGARDTQYF. Here the CDR3 DNA reads TGTGCCAGCAGTTCCCGACCACCGGGACAGGGGGCAAGAGATACGCAGTATTTT.

The rearrangement links TRBV12-5 to TRBJ2-7, with unresolved D. The V gene lost 1 base and the J gene lost 2 bases, with 3 bases spanning the gap. The CDR3 contains 12 residues. In germline, CDR1 is LGHNT, CDR2 FRNRAP. The DNA of the CDR3 is TGTGCTAGTGGTTTGGGGACCTACGAGCAGTACTTC. The encoded protein is CASGLGTYEQYF.

This chain links TRBV18 with TRBJ2-3, with a weak D call TRBD1 (6 bases). This CDR3 is built from 14 residues. Germline lookup yields CDR1 KGHSH and CDR2 LQKENI. The V gene lost 4 bases and the J gene lost 5 bases, with 13 bases spanning the gap. This chain's CDR3 is CASSRGPPGDTQYF. CDR3 nucleotides: TGTGCCAGCTCACGGGGGCCGCCAGGAGATACGCAGTATTTT.

This clonotype has a handful of counts. The chain combines TRBV5-6 with TRBJ2-1; 7 bases map to TRBD2. V was pared by 4 bases and J by 7 bases, with 14 bases of the junction left unmatched. The CDR3 runs 16 residues. Germline-derived CDR1 and CDR2 are SGHDT and YYEEEE. The CDR3 DNA reads as TGTGCCAGCAGCCCCCTCGAGGCGAGGGGAGGGAATGAGCAGTTCTTC. Its translation: CASSPLEARGGNEQFF.

The chain employs TRBV6-2 or TRBV6-3 and TRBJ2-7; 7 nucleotides line up with TRBD1. V lost 0 bases to trimming and J lost 0 bases; unmatched junction nucleotides: 8. Germline V CDR1 and CDR2: MNHEY, SVGEGT. This CDR3 spans 17 amino acids. Here the CDR3 reads CASSYSRTGLSSYEQYV. The CDR3 DNA is TGTGCCAGCAGTTACTCTCGGACAGGCCTTAGCTCCTACGAGCAGTACGTC.

A few counts support this clonotype. The rearrangement joins TRBV7-2 to TRBJ2-5; no definite D call. The CDR3 consists of 12 residues. Per germline, CDR1 SGHTA and CDR2 FQGNSA. V was pared by 4 bases and J by 5 bases, with 8 bases between. CDR3 sequence reads: CASSSFRETQYF. The CDR3 nucleotides are TGTGCCAGCAGCTCTTTCCGGGAGACCCAGTACTTC.

The rearrangement links TRBV12-3 or TRBV12-4 to TRBJ2-4, with D possibly being TRBD2 (6 bases). V shed 3 bases and J shed 0 bases, with 12 bases lying between them. The CDR3 consists of 16 residues. The CDR3 DNA reads TGTGCCAGCAGTTTTAGGCTGGGACTAGCCAAAAACATTCAGTACTTC. It translates to CASSFRLGLAKNIQYF.

The V call is TRBV28, the J call TRBJ2-6, with D perhaps matching TRBD1 (6 bases). Germline values: CDR1 MDHEN, CDR2 SYDVKM. The V end lost 0 bases, the J end lost 4 bases, and 16 bases lay between the germline ends. CDR3 size: 18 residues. The CDR3 protein is CASSLWTSTGLGANVLTF. The CDR3 bases are TGTGCCAGCAGTTTATGGACCTCTACAGGGCTAGGGGCCAACGTCCTGACTTTC.

The chain employs TRBV5-1 and TRBJ1-1; D not resolved. The CDR3 totals 15 residues. Between the trimmed V and J ends, which lost 6 bases and 2 bases, there was a span of 17 bases. The V gene's germline CDR1 is SGHRS and CDR2 YFSETQ. Here the CDR3 DNA reads TGCGCCAGCATGGTGCGGGAGGGAACAAACACTGAAGCTTTCTTT. This translates into CASMVREGTNTEAFF.

This clonotype was observed many times. An end of the junction differs from the germline gene, which may be a read error. This chain connects TRBV5-1 to TRBJ2-1; D is ambiguous. Germline CDR1 is SGHRS and CDR2 is YFSETQ. The CDR3 has 13 residues. The CDR3 DNA is TGTGCCAGCAGTTTAGTCCAAAGGAATGAGCAGTTCTTC. This gives the protein CASSLVQRNEQFF.

The chain uses TRBV19 and TRBJ2-7; possible D gene TRBD2, 6 bases. The V gene's germline CDR1 is LNHDA and CDR2 SQIVND (reference sequence). Trimming shortened V by 6 bases and J by 9 bases, and 21 bases separated the two germline ends. The CDR3 runs to 14 residues. CDR3 in amino acids: CASSPTGENGWQYF. The CDR3 nucleotides read TGTGCCAGTAGCCCGACGGGGGAGAACGGTTGGCAGTACTTC.

V and J are TRBV2 and TRBJ2-6, with D possibly being TRBD1 (7 bases). The CDR3 has 15 residues. V dropped 5 bases and J dropped 4 bases, with 12 bases sitting between them. Germline lookup yields CDR1 SNHLY and CDR2 FYNNEI. The CDR3 DNA is TGTGCCAGCAGTCAGGGGGGTCCGGGGGCCAACGTCCTGACTTTC. This gives the protein CASSQGGPGANVLTF.

In its sample, this clonotype was seen a few times. V is TRBV4-1 and J is TRBJ2-1, with 7 bases fitting TRBD2. Germline V gene sequence: CDR1 MGHRA, CDR2 YSYEKL. The CDR3 extends over 16 amino acids. J lost 5 bases, V lost 4 bases, and 11 bases had no gene match. The CDR3 reads CASSPVSGNADNEQFF. The CDR3 bases are TGCGCCAGCAGCCCCGTAAGCGGGAACGCGGACAATGAGCAGTTCTTC.

This clonotype turned up a few times. The gene calls are TRBV5-1 and TRBJ1-2; 7 bases fit TRBD1. This CDR3 comprises 13 residues. The J segment lost 3 bases and the V segment lost 7 bases, leaving 6 bases of the junction unmatched. The germline CDR1 and CDR2 sequences are SGHRS and YFSETQ. The CDR3 DNA follows: TGCGCCAGCGGCCAGGGGGATGACTATGGCTACACCTTC. Protein product: CASGQGDDYGYTF.

This clonotype appeared a few times. This rearrangement joins TRBV27 to TRBJ2-7; the match to TRBD1 covers 7 bases. Unmatched junction bases numbered 8, after V lost 5 bases and J lost 1 base. Germline V gene lookup returns CDR1 MNHEY and CDR2 SMNVEV (reference sequence). The CDR3 extends over 15 amino acids. The CDR3 region has the DNA TGTGCCAGCAGTCCCCGGGACAGTCCTTCCTACGAGCAGTACTTC. Residues: CASSPRDSPSYEQYF.

This clonotype appeared a few times. One junction end disagrees with the germline gene, perhaps due to a read error. The CDR3 region has the DNA TGCAGCGTCCCAAAGACTAGCGGGGTCCTTAGCACATATACGCAGTATTTT. Its translation: CSVPKTSGVLSTYTQYF. The chain has TRBV29-1 and TRBJ2-3; 11 bases agree with TRBD2. The CDR3 sequence is 17 residues long. The V gene's germline CDR1 is SQVTM and CDR2 ANQGSEA.